Each of the 20 T cell receptor beta chains below was sequenced from the same sample in a study of Ad26.COV2.S vaccination and SARS-CoV-2 variants. The treatment is: roughly 20 received Ad26.COV2.S at low or high dose, single or two shots; five or six received placebo; per-sample allocation not given. The investigators took samples on day 63 after the first vaccine or placebo injection. Measured with immunoSEQ multiplex PCR; TCRdb has only the in-frame clones, and not every one. Here the sample spans approximately 350,000 clones, roughly 84% being singletons. The specimen was peripheral blood, collected in a trial of Ad26.COV2.S vaccine versus placebo. The receptors stem from a person aged 18-65 years who received the Ad26.COV2.S COVID-19 vaccine or a placebo.

The chain combines TRBV28 with TRBJ1-1; D is perhaps TRBD1 (6 bases). This CDR3 region has 14 residues. The germline gives CDR1 MDHEN, CDR2 SYDVKM. Trimming took 0 bases from V and 3 from J, leaving 8 bases between them. CDR3 nucleotide sequence: TGTGCCAGCAGTTTATGGGACAGAGACACTGAAGCTTTCTTT. Amino acids: CASSLWDRDTEAFF.

The V call is TRBV6-5, the J call TRBJ2-3; D not resolved. In germline, CDR1 is MNHEY, CDR2 SVGAGI. The V end lost 5 bases, the J end lost 4 bases, and 10 bases lay between the germline ends. The CDR3 is 13 amino acids. The CDR3: CASSRWLPDTQYF. The CDR3 DNA is TGTGCCAGCAGTAGATGGCTACCAGATACGCAGTATTTT.

J is TRBJ1-2 and V is TRBV6-6, with no clear D. Trimming pared 7 bases from V and 3 bases from J, leaving 18 bases between. The CDR3 spans 15 residues. The germline gives CDR1 MNHNY, CDR2 SVGAGI (reference sequence). CDR3 sequence reads: CASIGPTRTDYGYTF. In nucleotides, the CDR3 is TGTGCCAGCATTGGGCCCACAAGGACCGACTATGGCTACACCTTC.

The chain uses TRBV29-1 and TRBJ1-4; 8 bases match TRBD1. Per germline, CDR1 SQVTM and CDR2 ANQGSEA. J was trimmed by 8 bases and V by 6 bases; bases with no gene match: 8. This CDR3 region has 13 residues. The CDR3, as DNA: TGCAGCGTGACCGGGACAGGTGGGGAAAAACTGTTTTTT. Translated, it gives CSVTGTGGEKLFF.

The chain employs TRBV6-5 and TRBJ2-7; TRBD1 matches at 12 bases. The CDR3 covers 15 residues. Germline lookup yields CDR1 MNHEY and CDR2 SVGAGI. Losses at the gene ends were 6 bases for V and 6 bases for J; bases not matched to a gene: 9. For the CDR3, the DNA is TGTGCCAGCAGAGACCCGGGACAGGGGGCCCCCGAGCAGTACTTC. Its translation: CASRDPGQGAPEQYF.

V usage is TRBV30 and J usage is TRBJ1-6; tentative D call: TRBD1 (6 bases). The germline V and J ends were trimmed by 3 bases and 9 bases, with 12 bases remaining between them. Germline lookup yields CDR1 GTSNPN and CDR2 SVGIG (reference sequence). The CDR3 consists of 13 residues. The CDR3 is CAWSAGAGSPLHF. The CDR3 DNA reads TGTGCCTGGAGCGCAGGGGCTGGTTCACCCCTCCACTTT.

Only a few counts were recorded for this clone. The gene calls are TRBV30 and TRBJ1-6; weak D call: TRBD1 (5 bases). V was cut by 0 bases and J by 6 bases, with 15 bases left in between. The CDR3 is 16 residues long. Germline CDR1 is GTSNPN and CDR2 is SVGIG (reference sequence). The CDR3 here is CAWSVLGGSGNSPLHF. The CDR3 nucleotides read TGTGCCTGGAGTGTACTGGGGGGTTCGGGTAATTCACCCCTCCACTTT. The full variable domain, completed using reference TRBV30 and TRBJ1-6, is SQTIHQWPATLVQPVGSPLSLECTVEGTSNPNLYWYRQAAGRGLQLLFYSVGIGQISSEVPQNLSASRPQDRQFILSSKKLLLSDSGFYLCAWSVLGGSGNSPLHFGNGTRLTVT.

The V gene is TRBV6-5, the J gene TRBJ1-5; D gene uncertain. CDR3 length equals 15 residues. Trimming stripped 6 bases from V and 3 bases from J, with 15 bases between. Germline lookup yields CDR1 MNHEY and CDR2 SVGAGI. CDR3: CASRSLEGNNQPQHF. The CDR3 DNA follows: TGTGCCAGCAGATCATTGGAGGGAAACAATCAGCCCCAGCATTTT.

The chain is built from TRBV12-3 or TRBV12-4 and TRBJ1-1; D is ambiguous. The V and J ends lost 3 bases and 11 bases respectively, with 10 bases between them. The CDR3 is 11 residues long. DNA for the CDR3: TGTGCCAGCAGTTTTGGGGTGGGGGCTTTCTTT. Amino acid sequence: CASSFGVGAFF.

The chain employs TRBV19 and TRBJ1-1, with D unresolved. The germline V gene has CDR1 LNHDA and CDR2 SQIVND (reference sequence). The CDR3 is 16 residues long. V shed 1 base and J shed 5 bases, with 17 bases lying between them. CDR3 amino acids: CASSIGIGFRLTEAFF. The CDR3 DNA sequence: TGTGCCAGTAGTATAGGCATTGGATTCAGATTGACTGAAGCTTTCTTT.

V gene TRBV15 combines with J gene TRBJ2-7; D unresolved. Trimming left V 6 bases short and J 4 bases short, with 13 bases between. Germline-derived CDR1 and CDR2 are LNHNV and YYDKDF (reference sequence). This CDR3 has 13 amino acids. CDR3 nucleotide sequence: TGTGCCACCAGTCCCATGGAGCATTACGAGCAGTACTTC. Translation: CATSPMEHYEQYF.

The CDR3 reads CASSSDIRDQPQHF. In DNA form, the CDR3 reads TGTGCCAGCAGCTCAGACATTCGGGATCAGCCCCAGCATTTT. This rearrangement joins TRBV7-9 to TRBJ1-5; D remains unclear. The V gene's germline CDR1 is SEHNR and CDR2 FQNEAQ (reference sequence). CDR3 length equals 14 residues. With 4 bases removed from V and 5 bases from J, the gap between germline ends came to 12 bases.

Only one count was recorded for this clone. The genes are TRBV4-1 and TRBJ2-1; D not resolved. V lost 1 base and J 4 bases, leaving 5 bases between the germline ends. This CDR3 is built from 13 residues. Germline V gene lookup returns CDR1 MGHRA and CDR2 YSYEKL. DNA of the CDR3: TGCGCCAGCAGCCAAGGCTCTTACAATGAGCAGTTCTTC. Translating gives CASSQGSYNEQFF.

This chain links TRBV13 with TRBJ2-7; D is undetermined. The CDR3 length is 11 residues. With 3 bases removed from V and 5 bases from J, the gap between germline ends came to 5 bases. CDR1 is PRHDT, CDR2 FYEKMQ, per germline (reference sequence). The CDR3 region is CASSFVDEQYF. In DNA, the CDR3 is TGTGCCAGCAGCTTCGTTGACGAGCAGTACTTC.

J is TRBJ1-1 and V is TRBV11-2, with D unclear. CDR3 length: 12 residues. The V end lost 0 bases, the J end lost 5 bases, and 4 bases lay between the germline ends. CDR1 is SGHAT, CDR2 FQNNGV, per germline. CDR3 nucleotides: TGTGCCAGCAGCTTAGAACGTACTGAAGCTTTCTTT. Its translation: CASSLERTEAFF.

V gene TRBV7-8 combines with J gene TRBJ2-1; 13 bases agree with TRBD2. This CDR3 has 20 amino acids. CDR1 and CDR2 from the germline V gene are SGHVS and FQNEAQ. Trimming took 5 bases from V and 0 from J; bases not matched to a gene: 13. For the CDR3, the DNA is TGTGCCAGCAGCCTCAGAAGACTAGCGGGGGGTCAGAGCTCCTACAATGAGCAGTTCTTC. This translates into CASSLRRLAGGQSSYNEQFF.

The rearrangement links TRBV5-1 to TRBJ2-7; either TRBD1 or TRBD2 may supply D (5 bases each). Germline V gene data show CDR1 as SGHRS and CDR2 as YFSETQ. Deletions cut 3 bases from V and 0 bases from J, with 19 bases between. The CDR3 has 17 residues. The CDR3 coding sequence is TGCGCCAGCAGCTCTGACACCGGGACCGAGAGCTCCTACGAGCAGTACTTC. The encoded protein is CASSSDTGTESSYEQYF.

The V gene is TRBV18, the J gene TRBJ2-2; maybe TRBD1 (5 bases). This CDR3 region has 14 residues. Germline V gene lookup returns CDR1 KGHSH and CDR2 LQKENI. The V gene lost 6 bases and the J gene lost 3 bases, with 11 bases spanning the gap. The CDR3 DNA sequence: TGTGCCAGCTCGGCTACAGGCTACACCGGGGAGCTGTTTTTT. It yields the protein CASSATGYTGELFF.

V and J are TRBV5-1 and TRBJ2-1, with 15 positions matching TRBD2. Unmatched junction bases numbered 6, after V lost 6 bases and J lost 2 bases. There are 17 residues in the CDR3. In germline, CDR1 is SGHRS, CDR2 YFSETQ. CDR3 in DNA: TGCGCCAGCACTCGGACTAGCGGGGGGGCAGCCTACAATGAGCAGTTCTTC. Translation: CASTRTSGGAAYNEQFF.

The chain is built from TRBV19 and TRBJ2-4; TRBD2 matches at 7 bases. With 3 bases clipped from V and 1 base from J, the junction kept 3 bases outside the gene matches. Germline CDR1 reads LNHDA; CDR2 reads SQIVND (reference sequence). The CDR3 totals 15 residues. CDR3 region: CASSMMGGAKNIQYF. The CDR3 region has the DNA TGTGCCAGTAGTATGATGGGGGGGGCCAAAAACATTCAGTACTTC.